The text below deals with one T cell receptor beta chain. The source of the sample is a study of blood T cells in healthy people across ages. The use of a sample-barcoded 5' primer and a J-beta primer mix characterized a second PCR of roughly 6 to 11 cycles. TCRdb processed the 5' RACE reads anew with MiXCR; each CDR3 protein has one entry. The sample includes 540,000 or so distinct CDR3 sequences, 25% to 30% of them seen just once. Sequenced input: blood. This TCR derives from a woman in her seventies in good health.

The CDR3 nucleotides are TGTGCCAGCAGCTTAGATGGGGACAGGGGGTTCGGCTACACCTTC. This sequence encodes CASSLDGDRGFGYTF. This sequence joins TRBV11-3 and TRBJ1-2; 11 bases agree with TRBD1. CDR3 size: 15 residues. Looked up from germline, CDR1 is SGHNT and CDR2 is YENEEA. Losses at the gene ends were 0 bases for V and 8 bases for J; bases not matched to a gene: 5.